One and the same sample provided the 3 T cell receptor beta chains below, sequenced in a study of OX40 agonist ivuxolimab in advanced cancers. Sequencing was performed with immunoSEQ multiplex PCR; in TCRdb, only in-frame clones are kept and a portion is missing. The sample has 41,000 or so clones, around 73% seen once. Sequencing used CD4+ or CD8+ T cells sorted from blood, obtained in a trial of the OX40 agonist ivuxolimab. Receptors were obtained from an adult with an advanced solid tumor such as melanoma, head and neck, liver or kidney cancer.

This rearrangement joins TRBV18 to TRBJ1-2, with D possibly being TRBD1 (5 bases). CDR3 length: 14 residues. V dropped 3 bases and J dropped 4 bases, with 12 bases sitting between them. CDR1 KGHSH and CDR2 LQKENI come from the germline V gene. The CDR3: CASSPRDGPYGYTF. CDR3 DNA sequence: TGTGCCAGCTCACCGCGGGACGGACCCTATGGCTACACCTTC.

This chain uses TRBV27 with TRBJ2-1; TRBD2 might be the D (6 bases). Per the germline V gene, CDR1 is MNHEY and CDR2 is SMNVEV (reference sequence). The CDR3 runs to 16 residues. Trimming removed 0 bases at V and 5 bases at J, with 14 bases between. The CDR3 DNA is TGTGCCAGCAGTTTATCGGGGGAGGTTTGGGACAATGAGCAGTTCTTC. This translates into CASSLSGEVWDNEQFF.

The J gene is TRBJ1-1, the V gene TRBV4-3, with no clear D. The CDR3 totals 13 residues. Between the trimmed V and J ends, which lost 1 base and 5 bases, there was a span of 8 bases. CDR1 LGHNA and CDR2 YSLEER come from the germline V gene. The CDR3 nucleotides read TGCGCCAGCAGCCAAGTAATGGGGACTGAAGCTTTCTTT. Protein: CASSQVMGTEAFF.